What follows describes a single T cell receptor beta chain. V shed 6 bases, J shed 5 bases, and the junction held 10 bases outside the gene matches. In germline, CDR1 is MNHEY, CDR2 SVGAGI. The CDR3 contains 14 residues. The data belong to a study of blood T cell repertoires in COVID-19. Sequencing was performed with immunoSEQ multiplex PCR; in TCRdb, only in-frame clones are kept and a portion is missing. The sample lists more than 100,000 clones, under 80% seen once, with roughly 2% in the top ten. The V gene is TRBV6-5, the J gene TRBJ2-7; 7 bases are a match to TRBD1. The clonotype comes from a man between 65 and 85 years old with acute or convalescent COVID-19. Sequenced sample: peripheral blood. The CDR3 loop reads CASSQGDSWDEQYF. CDR3 DNA sequence: TGTGCCAGCAGCCAGGGGGACAGCTGGGACGAGCAGTACTTC.